What follows are 12 T cell receptor beta chains derived from one specimen sequenced in a study of blood T cell repertoires in COVID-19. TCRdb keeps only in-frame clones here, not all; method: immunoSEQ multiplex PCR. The table includes over 150,000 clones, 65% to 85% detected once. The sample was peripheral blood. The origin of the receptors is a man aged 70-80 years with active or convalescent COVID-19.

This sequence joins TRBV6-2 or TRBV6-3 and TRBJ1-2; D is undetermined. Trimming left V 4 bases short and J 3 bases short, with 9 bases between. This CDR3 comprises 13 residues. CDR1 and CDR2 (germline): MNHEY, SVGEGT. CDR3 in amino acids: CASSSTDYYGYTF. In nucleotides, the CDR3 is TGTGCCAGCAGTTCGACTGATTACTATGGCTACACCTTC.

Only a few counts were recorded for this clone. J is TRBJ1-6 and V is TRBV28, with D possibly being TRBD1 (5 bases). Looked up from germline, CDR1 is MDHEN and CDR2 is SYDVKM. The CDR3 covers 16 residues. V shed 10 bases and J shed 0 bases, with 16 bases lying between them. The CDR3 loop reads CATGPGGSSYNSPLHF. CDR3 DNA sequence: TGTGCCACGGGTCCCGGGGGAAGCTCCTATAATTCACCCCTCCACTTT.

The chain employs TRBV5-6 and TRBJ1-1, with 7 positions matching TRBD1. Trimming removed 4 bases from V and 10 bases from J; junction bases left unmatched: 10. The V gene's germline CDR1 is SGHDT and CDR2 YYEEEE. This CDR3 contains 13 residues. This chain's CDR3 is CASSPDRRGGAFF. CDR3 nucleotides: TGTGCCAGCAGCCCGGACAGGCGGGGTGGAGCTTTCTTT.

This chain uses TRBV27 with TRBJ1-1; TRBD1 agrees at 10 bases. Germline V gene data show CDR1 as MNHEY and CDR2 as SMNVEV (reference sequence). The CDR3 runs 14 residues. J was trimmed by 6 bases and V by 7 bases; bases with no gene match: 8. The DNA for the CDR3 is TGTGCCAGCACAAAGACAGGGGGCGGCCCTGAAGCTTTCTTT. Amino acids: CASTKTGGGPEAFF.

This chain connects TRBV5-1 to TRBJ2-3; TRBD2 matches 7 bases. CDR1 and CDR2 from the germline V gene are SGHRS and YFSETQ. After removal of 1 base from V and 3 bases from J, the junction contained 8 bases not matched to a gene. The CDR3 consists of 16 residues. DNA of the CDR3: TGCGCCAGCAGCTTGCCACTGGGGGGGGGAACAGATACGCAGTATTTT. This gives the protein CASSLPLGGGTDTQYF.

This clone was seen only a few times. The chain employs TRBV7-2 and TRBJ2-7; 9 bases align to TRBD2. The length of the CDR3 is 13 residues. From germline, CDR1 is SGHTA and CDR2 FQGNSA. Losses at the gene ends were 5 bases for V and 7 bases for J; bases not matched to a gene: 6. CDR3 nucleotide sequence: TGTGCCAGCAGCCCAGCGGGGGGTCGGGAGCAGTACTTC. It codes for CASSPAGGREQYF.

The gene calls are TRBV2 and TRBJ1-2; weak D call: TRBD1 (5 bases). The germline V gene encodes CDR1 SNHLY and CDR2 FYNNEI. V lost 6 bases and J lost 5, with 16 bases in between. CDR3 length equals 14 residues. DNA for the CDR3: TGTGCCAGCAGACACCCCGGGACTGATTATGGCTACACCTTC. This encodes CASRHPGTDYGYTF.

The chain is built from TRBV10-3 and TRBJ1-5; no firm D call. This CDR3 comprises 13 residues. Germline lookup yields CDR1 ENHRY and CDR2 SYGVKD. Trimming shortened V by 0 bases and J by 5 bases, and 5 bases separated the two germline ends. This chain's CDR3 is CAISESTHQPQHF. In nucleotides, the CDR3 is TGTGCCATCAGTGAGTCGACTCATCAGCCCCAGCATTTT.

The chain recombines TRBV6-6 with TRBJ1-6, with 9 bases matching TRBD1. The CDR3 runs 16 residues. The germline V gene has CDR1 MNHNY and CDR2 SVGAGI (reference sequence). V shed 2 bases and J 9 bases; nucleotides not matched to a gene: 8. The CDR3: CASSYRTGQGISPLHF. The CDR3 DNA sequence: TGTGCCAGCAGTTACCGAACGGGACAGGGAATTTCACCCCTCCACTTT.

J is TRBJ1-5 and V is TRBV5-1; 8 bases are shared with TRBD1. CDR3 size: 13 residues. The V gene end was trimmed by 0 bases and the J gene end by 7 bases; junction bases not matched to a gene: 0. CDR1 and CDR2 from the germline V gene are SGHRS and YFSETQ. This CDR3 reads CASSLDRGQPQHF. Here the CDR3 DNA reads TGCGCCAGCAGCTTGGACAGGGGGCAGCCCCAGCATTTT.

The chain links TRBV5-6 to TRBJ1-4; D perhaps matches TRBD1 (5 bases). Trimming left V 1 base short and J 2 bases short, with 15 bases between. Germline V lookup: CDR1 SGHDT, CDR2 YYEEEE. This CDR3 spans 17 amino acids. DNA for the CDR3: TGTGCCAGCAGCTTGTTAGGGGCCGGAGGGACTAATGAAAAACTGTTTTTT. It specifies CASSLLGAGGTNEKLFF.

The genes are TRBV4-1 and TRBJ2-1; 8 bases fit TRBD2. J gave up 6 bases and V 0 bases, and 4 bases lay outside the gene matches. The germline V gene has CDR1 MGHRA and CDR2 YSYEKL. The CDR3 has 15 amino acids. CDR3 nucleotide sequence: TGCGCCAGCAGCCAAGAACGGGAGGGCCGCAATGAGCAGTTCTTC. Its translation is CASSQEREGRNEQFF.